Each of the 24 T cell receptor beta chains below was sequenced from the same sample in a study of blood T cells in healthy people across ages (dated by TCRdb to the mid-2010s). Preparation of the library involved 5' RACE. TCRdb shows the sequencer as Illumina HiSeq 2500. The second PCR ran for roughly 6 to 11 cycles and used a J-beta primer mix along with a sample-barcoded 5' primer. TCRdb reprocessed the public reads (quality trimming at Q25 with fastp, clone calling with MiXCR) and kept in-frame beta chains. Every entry covers one CDR3 protein and lists the most common genes and DNA from its rows. The table for this sample lists around 700,000 distinct CDR3 sequences; around a quarter of them were counted only once. Just under 9.5% of the sample comes from the top ten. The same specimen was also included in a second study, on T cells of mothers and their children.

What was sequenced was blood. The receptors here all came from a boy aged 5-17 years in good health.

This clonotype was observed a few times. The chain has TRBV29-1 and TRBJ1-4; 8 bases align to TRBD1. Per germline, CDR1 SQVTM and CDR2 ANQGSEA. The CDR3 covers 17 residues. The V gene end was trimmed by 0 bases and the J gene end by 7 bases; junction bases not matched to a gene: 13. For the CDR3, the DNA is TGCAGCGTTGAAGACGGGACAGGACGGGCTACCCCTGAAAAACTGTTTTTT. This translates into CSVEDGTGRATPEKLFF. Drawing the rest from reference TRBV29-1 and TRBJ1-4, the complete variable domain is SAVISQKPSRDICQRGTSLTIQCQVDSQVTMMFWYRQQPGQSLTLIATANQGSEATYESGFVIDKFPISRPNLTFSTLTVSNMSPEDSSIYLCSVEDGTGRATPEKLFFGSGTQLSVL.

The J gene is TRBJ2-1, the V gene TRBV5-1; 8 bases map to TRBD2. The germline gives CDR1 SGHRS, CDR2 YFSETQ. The CDR3 covers 16 residues. V trimming: 1 base; J trimming: 4 bases; junction bases outside the gene matches: 7. In DNA, the CDR3 is TGCGCCAGCAGCTTGTTCTTGGCGGGAGGATACAATGAGCAGTTCTTC. Protein product: CASSLFLAGGYNEQFF.

V is TRBV29-1 and J is TRBJ2-3; D possibly matches TRBD1 or TRBD2 (8 bases each). Germline CDR1 is SQVTM and CDR2 is ANQGSEA. The V and J ends lost 7 bases and 3 bases respectively, with 17 bases between them. This CDR3 region has 14 residues. DNA of the CDR3: TGCAGCGATCGACAGGGGACTAGTACAGATACGCAGTATTTT. This gives the protein CSDRQGTSTDTQYF.

V and J are TRBV27 and TRBJ2-7, with TRBD2 as a possible D gene (5 bases). The V gene lost 2 bases and the J gene lost 1 base, with 12 bases spanning the gap. The germline gives CDR1 MNHEY, CDR2 SMNVEV (reference sequence). This CDR3 spans 15 amino acids. The CDR3: CASSLVTPGSYEQYF. In nucleotides, the CDR3 is TGTGCCAGCAGTTTAGTGACTCCGGGGTCCTACGAGCAGTACTTC.

CDR3 coding DNA: TGTGCCATCAGTGACCGGGAAAACTACTCCTACGAGCAGTACTTC. It is translated as CAISDRENYSYEQYF. The chain links TRBV10-3 to TRBJ2-5; a possible D gene is TRBD2 (5 bases). Gene TRBJ2-7 matches the end of the DNA better, so the J call may be wrong. CDR1 is ENHRY, CDR2 SYGVKD, per germline. The CDR3 consists of 15 residues.

Points on this clonotype: The junction shows a germline mismatch at one end, possibly a read error. The gene calls are TRBV6-5 and TRBJ1-5; D is undetermined. From germline, CDR1 is MNHEY and CDR2 SVGAGI. CDR3 size: 15 residues. The CDR3 DNA reads as TGTGCCAGCAGTTACTCGACGACAAGCAATCAGTCCCAGCATTTT. Its translation: CASSYSTTSNQSQHF.

The genes are TRBV15 and TRBJ2-4; D perhaps matches TRBD1 (7 bases). CDR1 is LNHNV and CDR2 is YYDKDF in the germline V gene (reference sequence). V was cut by 5 bases and J by 6 bases, with 14 bases left in between. The CDR3 is 14 amino acids. In DNA, the CDR3 is TGTGCCACCAGCGGGGCAGGGGGAGGAAACATTCAGTACTTC. Translation: CATSGAGGGNIQYF.

The rearrangement uses TRBV29-1 and TRBJ2-6, with D perhaps matching TRBD2 (7 bases). The CDR3 is 14 residues long. The germline V gene has CDR1 SQVTM and CDR2 ANQGSEA. V shed 1 base and J shed 6 bases, with 10 bases lying between them. CDR3 residues: CSVEGEGEANVLTF. The CDR3 DNA is TGCAGCGTTGAAGGGGAGGGGGAGGCCAACGTCCTGACTTTC.

CDR3 coding DNA: TGTGCCAGCAGCGGTGGGTCAGCAGATACGCAGTATTTT. It specifies CASSGGSADTQYF. J is TRBJ2-3 and V is TRBV7-9, with D hard to call. V lost 5 bases and J 4 bases, leaving 10 bases between the germline ends. This CDR3 is 13 amino acids long. The germline gives CDR1 SEHNR, CDR2 FQNEAQ (reference sequence).

This clonotype was found a few times. The chain joins TRBV5-6 to TRBJ1-2; D gene unclear. The CDR3 is 12 amino acids. Germline CDR1 is SGHDT and CDR2 is YYEEEE. The V end was cut by 1 base, the J end by 6 bases, with 7 bases between. The CDR3 loop is CASSLYADGYTF. The DNA of the CDR3 is TGTGCCAGCAGCTTGTATGCCGATGGCTACACCTTC.

CDR3 bases: TGCAGTGTAAACAGGGGGGACTATGGCTACACCTTC. Translated, it gives CSVNRGDYGYTF. The rearrangement uses TRBV20-1 and TRBJ1-2; 8 bases are a match to TRBD1. The CDR3 totals 12 residues. V shed 7 bases, J shed 3 bases, and the junction held 4 bases outside the gene matches. Germline CDR1 and CDR2: DFQATT and SNEGSKA (reference sequence).

The chain is built from TRBV2 and TRBJ2-5, with D unresolved. There are 13 residues in the CDR3. V shed 7 bases and J shed 1 base, with 10 bases lying between them. The germline CDR1 and CDR2 sequences are SNHLY and FYNNEI. CDR3 coding DNA: TGTGCCAGCAAGACCTCAATCCAAGAGACCCAGTACTTC. This encodes CASKTSIQETQYF.

This clonotype has more than one count but fewer than ten. This rearrangement joins TRBV7-2 to TRBJ2-1; 9 positions match TRBD2. The J call may be faulty, since TRBJ2-5 better matches the DNA end. Germline loops: CDR1 SGHTA, CDR2 FQGNSA. CDR3 size: 14 residues. In DNA, the CDR3 is TGTGCCAGCAGGCCAGGGACTAGCAGAGAGACCCAGTACTTC. This encodes CASRPGTSRETQYF.

This clonotype was observed at least ten times. This chain uses TRBV27 with TRBJ2-2; 10 nucleotides align to TRBD1. The CDR3 is 16 residues long. V gave up 5 bases and J gave up 4 bases; unmatched junction bases: 7. The germline V gene has CDR1 MNHEY and CDR2 SMNVEV (reference sequence). CDR3 coding DNA: TGTGCCAGCAGTCTCGGACAGGGGGTCGGCACCGGGGAGCTGTTTTTT. Its protein product is CASSLGQGVGTGELFF.

A few counts support this clonotype. The CDR3 sequence: CASSLGRGASGGQETQYF. In nucleotides, the CDR3 is TGTGCCAGCAGCTTAGGTCGCGGAGCTAGCGGGGGACAGGAGACCCAGTACTTC. The V and J genes are TRBV7-2 and TRBJ2-1; 10 nucleotides match TRBD2. The J call may be faulty, since TRBJ2-5 better matches the DNA end. This CDR3 is 18 amino acids long. CDR1 is SGHTA, CDR2 FQGNSA, per germline.

This clonotype was found a few times. The chain carries TRBV5-1 and TRBJ2-7, with 12 nucleotides matching TRBD1. After removal of 5 bases from V and 3 bases from J, the junction contained 6 bases not matched to a gene. CDR1 and CDR2 from the germline V gene are SGHRS and YFSETQ. The CDR3 loop spans 15 amino acids. The CDR3 DNA is TGCGCCAGCAGTTCCGGGACAGGGGGCCTCTACGAGCAGTACTTC. Its protein product is CASSSGTGGLYEQYF. Complete variable domain (other parts from reference TRBV5-1 and TRBJ2-7): KAGVTQTPRYLIKTRGQQVTLSCSPISGHRSVSWYQQTPGQGLQFLFEYFSETQRNKGNFPGRFSGRQFSNSRSEMNVSTLELGDSALYLCASSSGTGGLYEQYFGPGTRLTVT.

This clonotype was detected only a few times. This likely comes from a read error, as the CDR3 has no conserved phenylalanine or tryptophan at its end. The limits of the CDR3 on the DNA are not certain, so only TCRdb's listed CDR3 is given. The chain uses TRBV7-2 and TRBJ2-1. From germline, CDR1 is SGHTA and CDR2 FQGNSA. The CDR3 is made up of 9 amino acids, end residues included. The CDR3 reads CASSLGVYV.

This clonotype appeared a few times. The chain employs TRBV3-1 and TRBJ2-5, with D perhaps TRBD2 (6 bases). Trimming removed 0 bases from V and 7 bases from J, with 21 bases in between. Germline CDR1 is LGHDT and CDR2 is YNNKEL (reference sequence). The CDR3 contains 17 residues. CDR3 in amino acids: CASSQEVAGRWAGTQYF. Here the CDR3 DNA reads TGTGCCAGCAGCCAAGAGGTCGCGGGAAGATGGGCGGGGACCCAGTACTTC.

The chain joins TRBV20-1 to TRBJ2-5, with 10 bases aligning to TRBD1. Losses at the gene ends were 5 bases for V and 2 bases for J; bases not matched to a gene: 8. This CDR3 region has 15 residues. The germline V gene has CDR1 DFQATT and CDR2 SNEGSKA (reference sequence). CDR3 sequence reads: CSALSRDRGQETQYF. In nucleotides, the CDR3 is TGCAGTGCTTTAAGCCGGGACAGGGGACAAGAGACCCAGTACTTC.

The table lists this clonotype with a few counts. The chain uses TRBV25-1 and TRBJ2-7; D is unresolved. From germline, CDR1 is MGHDK and CDR2 SYGVNS. Trimming pared 3 bases from V and 3 bases from J, leaving 18 bases between. This CDR3 region has 16 residues. The CDR3: CASSDIRIRPGYEQYF. In DNA, the CDR3 is TGTGCCAGCAGTGATATTAGGATTCGACCCGGCTACGAGCAGTACTTC.

The chain employs TRBV7-3 and TRBJ1-1; no clear D gene. Germline V gene sequence: CDR1 SGHTA, CDR2 FQGTGA. The length of the CDR3 is 14 residues. The ends were cut back, 2 bases at V and 3 bases at J, with 10 bases in the middle. The CDR3 nucleotides read TGTGCCAGCAGCTTAGATTCGGCGGACACTGAAGCTTTCTTT. It specifies CASSLDSADTEAFF.

The CDR3 spells CASSVVLRGEQFF. Here the CDR3 DNA reads TGTGCCAGCAGCGTAGTATTGAGAGGTGAGCAGTTCTTC. The rearrangement links TRBV9 to TRBJ2-5; D not certain. The J call is uncertain, as TRBJ2-1 better fits the DNA end. Per the germline V gene, CDR1 is SGDLS and CDR2 is YYNGEE. The CDR3 consists of 13 residues.

Regarding this clonotype: Relative to the germline gene, one junction end is altered; a read error may explain this. This chain uses TRBV7-7 with TRBJ2-5, with 9 positions matching TRBD1. The CDR3 consists of 13 residues. Looked up from germline, CDR1 is SSHAT and CDR2 is FNYEAQ (reference sequence). The CDR3: CASSLVPGDRVDF. The DNA for the CDR3 is TGTGCTAGCAGCTTAGTCCCTGGGGACAGGGTGGACTTC.

There are a few counts of this clonotype. The CDR3 reads CASSSLDRGGSQYF. In DNA, the CDR3 is TGTGCCAGCAGCTCACTCGACAGGGGGGGTTCCCAGTACTTC. The rearrangement uses TRBV7-6 and TRBJ2-5; TRBD1 matches at 9 bases. J was trimmed by 9 bases and V by 4 bases; bases with no gene match: 9. This CDR3 region has 14 residues. Germline-derived CDR1 and CDR2 are SGHVS and FNYEAQ.